Each of the 27 T cell receptor beta chains below was sequenced from the same sample in a study of T-cell memory formation after mild COVID-19. TCRdb fed the 5' RACE reads into MiXCR, producing one record per CDR3 protein. The sample includes approximately 300,000 distinct CDR3 sequences, about a sixth of them seen just once. Sequencing used PBMCs or a T cell subset sorted from them (not recorded which). The source is a man aged 18 to 29 who had mild COVID-19 (a few samples of this study predate the infection). Cell type and time point are not known.

Only a few counts were recorded for this clonotype. The chain joins TRBV4-3 to TRBJ2-2, with D unresolved. The V gene lost 0 bases and the J gene lost 8 bases, with 7 bases spanning the gap. The CDR3 covers 13 residues. Germline lookup yields CDR1 LGHNA and CDR2 YSLEER. CDR3 bases: TGCGCCAGCAGCCAAGATCTCACTGGGGAGCTGTTTTTT. The encoded protein is CASSQDLTGELFF.

This rearrangement joins TRBV6-5 to TRBJ1-4, with D maybe TRBD1 (5 bases). This CDR3 region has 13 residues. Germline V CDR1 and CDR2: MNHEY, SVGAGI. V dropped 10 bases and J dropped 6 bases, with 15 bases sitting between them. CDR3 in DNA: TGTGCCACCCATTCCGGGGGGGATGAAAAACTGTTTTTT. Translation: CATHSGGDEKLFF.

The sample holds a few counts of this clonotype. The chain links TRBV9 to TRBJ1-4; D unclear. CDR1 and CDR2 from the germline V gene are SGDLS and YYNGEE. Trimming removed 3 bases from V and 9 bases from J, with 6 bases in between. The CDR3 loop spans 11 amino acids. The chain's CDR3 is CASSGGKKLFF. Written as DNA, the CDR3 is TGTGCCAGCAGCGGCGGGAAAAAACTGTTTTTT.

This clonotype occurred a few times. The chain uses TRBV7-2 and TRBJ1-6; possible D gene TRBD1, 6 bases. Germline CDR1 and CDR2: SGHTA and FQGNSA. The CDR3 consists of 15 residues. Trimming removed 5 bases at V and 9 bases at J, with 17 bases between. CDR3 loop: CASSVRLGGISPLHF. DNA for the CDR3: TGTGCCAGCAGCGTACGCTTAGGGGGGATTTCACCCCTCCACTTT.

CDR3 sequence: CASSLGFRVGTDTQYF. The CDR3 DNA follows: TGCGCCAGCAGCTTGGGGTTCAGGGTGGGCACAGATACGCAGTATTTT. The chain couples TRBV5-1 to TRBJ2-3, with D possibly being TRBD1 (5 bases). V was clipped by 0 bases and J by 1 base, with 12 bases between them. CDR3 length: 16 residues. Per the germline V gene, CDR1 is SGHRS and CDR2 is YFSETQ.

The chain carries TRBV29-1 and TRBJ1-2; D gene uncertain. Germline V CDR1 and CDR2: SQVTM, ANQGSEA. The CDR3 has 11 amino acids. V was clipped by 6 bases and J by 4 bases, with 9 bases between them. The CDR3 sequence: CSVDRTYGYTF. Written as DNA, the CDR3 is TGCAGCGTCGACCGGACCTATGGCTACACCTTC.

There are a few counts of this clonotype. This chain links TRBV7-9 with TRBJ2-1; the D gene could be TRBD1 or TRBD2 (5 bases each). Trimming cost V 3 bases and J 2 bases, with 14 bases left between them. The germline V gene encodes CDR1 SEHNR and CDR2 FQNEAQ (reference sequence). The CDR3 totals 16 residues. CDR3 DNA: TGTGCCAGCAGCTTCGGACGGGGCACTCCCTACAATGAGCAGTTCTTC. Its translation: CASSFGRGTPYNEQFF.

This clonotype turned up a few times. V is TRBV9 and J is TRBJ1-2; D ambiguous. Deletions cut 4 bases from V and 0 bases from J, with 13 bases between. Germline V CDR1 and CDR2: SGDLS, YYNGEE. The CDR3 is made up of 15 amino acids. The CDR3 is CASSPDPLTNYGYTF. The CDR3 bases are TGTGCCAGCAGCCCAGACCCTCTAACTAACTATGGCTACACCTTC.

This clonotype was seen more than once but under ten times. This rearrangement joins TRBV6-5 to TRBJ2-1; the D is unclear. This CDR3 has 15 amino acids. CDR1 and CDR2 (germline): MNHEY, SVGAGI. With 2 bases removed from V and 8 bases from J, the gap between germline ends came to 16 bases. The CDR3 region is CASSYTPGRSDEQFF. The CDR3 DNA sequence: TGTGCCAGCAGTTACACCCCCGGACGGAGCGATGAGCAGTTCTTC.

This clonotype has a handful of counts. The CDR3 sequence: CASSLGTTTGTGYREQYF. In nucleotides, the CDR3 is TGTGCCAGCAGCTTGGGAACAACTACCGGGACAGGGTATCGCGAGCAGTACTTC. The chain couples TRBV5-5 to TRBJ2-7; TRBD1 matches at 9 bases. The V gene end was trimmed by 0 bases and the J gene end by 6 bases; junction bases not matched to a gene: 16. This CDR3 contains 18 residues. CDR1 and CDR2 (germline): SGHKS, YYEKEE (reference sequence). The full variable domain, with the rest looked up from reference TRBV5-5 and TRBJ2-7, is DAGVTQSPTHLIKTRGQQVTLRCSPISGHKSVSWYQQVLGQGPQFIFQYYEKEERGRGNFPDRFSARQFPNYSSELNVNALLLGDSALYLCASSLGTTTGTGYREQYFGPGTRLTVT.

This clonotype came up a few times. The chain employs TRBV6-2 or TRBV6-3 and TRBJ1-5; unclear D gene. V shed 2 bases and J shed 7 bases, with 9 bases lying between them. The germline CDR1 and CDR2 sequences are MNHEY and SVGEGT. This CDR3 has 13 residues. CDR3 nucleotides: TGTGCCAGCAGTTACCCCGGGGAACAGCCCCAGCATTTT. This encodes CASSYPGEQPQHF.

This clonotype was seen more than once but under ten times. The chain uses TRBV6-6 and TRBJ2-7; D unclear. CDR1 MNHNY and CDR2 SVGAGI come from the germline V gene (reference sequence). The V and J ends lost 6 bases and 5 bases respectively, with 14 bases between them. CDR3 size: 13 residues. The CDR3 region has the DNA TGTGCCAGCAGAAACAGTTACTTAAACGAGCAGTACGTC. Protein product: CASRNSYLNEQYV.

There are a few counts of this clonotype. The genes are TRBV20-1 and TRBJ1-6; 7 bases align to TRBD1. There are 16 residues in the CDR3. Per the germline V gene, CDR1 is DFQATT and CDR2 is SNEGSKA (reference sequence). V shed 0 bases and J 9 bases; nucleotides not matched to a gene: 11. The CDR3 region is CSARDLLQGGASPLHF. DNA of the CDR3: TGCAGTGCTAGAGATCTGCTTCAGGGGGGAGCTTCACCCCTCCACTTT.

The V call is TRBV6-6, the J call TRBJ2-6, with 8 bases fitting TRBD1. Germline-derived CDR1 and CDR2 are MNHNY and SVGAGI (reference sequence). J gave up 2 bases and V 1 base, and 4 bases lay outside the gene matches. The CDR3 runs 17 residues. The chain's CDR3 is CASSYFPTGAGANVLTF. CDR3 coding DNA: TGTGCCAGCAGTTACTTTCCGACAGGGGCTGGGGCCAACGTCCTGACTTTC.

The rearrangement joins TRBV5-1 to TRBJ2-1; 14 bases map to TRBD2. CDR1 is SGHRS and CDR2 is YFSETQ in the germline V gene. The J segment lost 3 bases and the V segment lost 4 bases, leaving 6 bases of the junction unmatched. The CDR3 consists of 17 residues. Written as DNA, the CDR3 is TGCGCCAGCAGCCAGACTAGCGGGGGGGCCTTCTACAATGAGCAGTTCTTC. Translation: CASSQTSGGAFYNEQFF.

The chain is built from TRBV20-1 and TRBJ2-7; 12 bases fit TRBD2. J lost 5 bases, V lost 1 base, and 3 bases had no gene match. The CDR3 contains 14 residues. The germline V gene encodes CDR1 DFQATT and CDR2 SNEGSKA (reference sequence). The CDR3 region is CSARGLAGAHEQYF. CDR3 sequence (DNA): TGCAGTGCTAGAGGACTAGCGGGGGCCCACGAGCAGTACTTC.

This clonotype showed up many times. J is TRBJ2-1 and V is TRBV7-2; 11 nucleotides agree with TRBD2. The CDR3 covers 16 residues. The germline V gene encodes CDR1 SGHTA and CDR2 FQGNSA. V shed 3 bases, J shed 7 bases, and the junction held 8 bases outside the gene matches. Written as DNA, the CDR3 is TGTGCCAGCAGCTTTAGCGGGGGGGCCTTCGGGAATGAGCAGTTCTTC. Translating gives CASSFSGGAFGNEQFF.

V usage is TRBV9 and J usage is TRBJ1-5; D gene uncertain. Germline CDR1 and CDR2: SGDLS and YYNGEE. The CDR3 loop spans 12 amino acids. V was cut by 4 bases and J by 7 bases, with 9 bases left in between. This chain's CDR3 is CASSRGNQPQHF. The CDR3 coding sequence is TGTGCCAGCAGCCGAGGGAACCAGCCCCAGCATTTT.

Many counts were recorded for this clonotype. The gene calls are TRBV18 and TRBJ2-5; 8 bases agree with TRBD1. This CDR3 is 13 amino acids long. The germline gives CDR1 KGHSH, CDR2 LQKENI. The trim removed 8 bases at V and 3 bases at J, leaving 5 bases unmatched. CDR3 in DNA: TGTGCCAGCAGTCCGGGACAGGAAGAGACCCAGTACTTC. Protein: CASSPGQEETQYF.

Many counts were recorded for this clonotype. This chain uses TRBV7-2 with TRBJ2-7, with 13 bases matching TRBD2. J gave up 2 bases and V 5 bases, and 3 bases lay outside the gene matches. This CDR3 region has 15 residues. Germline lookup yields CDR1 SGHTA and CDR2 FQGNSA. CDR3 bases: TGTGCCAGCAGCCTACTAGCGGGGGGGACCTACGAGCAGTACGTC. Protein sequence: CASSLLAGGTYEQYV.

The chain combines TRBV28 with TRBJ2-2; TRBD2 aligns across 8 bases. Unmatched junction bases numbered 4, after V lost 7 bases and J lost 0 bases. Germline assignment: CDR1 MDHEN and CDR2 SYDVKM. CDR3 length: 15 amino acids. The CDR3 region has the DNA TGTGCCAGCATAACGGGGGGGGCGAACACCGGGGAGCTGTTTTTT. Protein sequence: CASITGGANTGELFF.

This clonotype was picked up many times. The chain joins TRBV7-2 to TRBJ2-7; D gene ambiguous. Between the trimmed V and J ends, which lost 4 bases and 3 bases, there was a span of 13 bases. The CDR3 extends over 14 amino acids. Germline V CDR1 and CDR2: SGHTA, FQGNSA. This CDR3 is CASSSPGGGYEQYF. The CDR3 DNA reads TGTGCCAGCAGCTCCCCCGGCGGCGGCTACGAGCAGTACTTC.

A single count supports this clonotype. CDR3 protein: CAWSASGGRREQYF. The CDR3 DNA is TGTGCCTGGAGTGCATCAGGGGGGCGGCGGGAGCAGTACTTC. This chain uses TRBV30 with TRBJ2-7, with TRBD1 as a possible D gene (7 bases). The CDR3 has 14 residues. Trimming cost V 1 base and J 7 bases, with 17 bases left between them. The germline gives CDR1 GTSNPN, CDR2 SVGIG (reference sequence).

The chain recombines TRBV5-1 with TRBJ1-1, with D possibly TRBD1 on 5 matching bases. CDR1 and CDR2 from the germline V gene are SGHRS and YFSETQ. This CDR3 spans 14 amino acids. Trimming took 0 bases from V and 2 from J, leaving 8 bases between them. The CDR3 DNA sequence: TGCGCCAGCAGCTTGGCGACAGACAACACTGAAGCTTTCTTT. It specifies CASSLATDNTEAFF.

The J gene is TRBJ2-2, the V gene TRBV19; TRBD1 matches 7 bases. Trimming took 2 bases from V and 5 from J; bases not matched to a gene: 5. This CDR3 region has 15 residues. Germline CDR1 and CDR2: LNHDA and SQIVND (reference sequence). In nucleotides, the CDR3 is TGTGCCAGTAGTATACCAGGGGGTAAGACCGGGGAGCTGTTTTTT. Protein sequence: CASSIPGGKTGELFF.

The chain joins TRBV5-1 to TRBJ2-7; unclear D gene. The V end lost 4 bases, the J end lost 2 bases, and 7 bases lay between the germline ends. There are 12 residues in the CDR3. Looked up from germline, CDR1 is SGHRS and CDR2 is YFSETQ. CDR3 protein: CASSKGPYEQYF. CDR3 bases: TGCGCCAGCAGCAAAGGACCCTACGAGCAGTACTTC.

This clonotype showed up just a few times. The chain uses TRBV7-2 and TRBJ2-7; D unresolved. This CDR3 has 15 residues. Trimming took 0 bases from V and 3 from J, leaving 12 bases between them. Germline V CDR1 and CDR2: SGHTA, FQGNSA. CDR3 loop: CASSLALGNIYEQYF. The DNA of the CDR3 is TGTGCCAGCAGCTTAGCGCTAGGGAATATCTACGAGCAGTACTTC. Supplemented by reference TRBV7-2 and TRBJ2-7, the full variable domain reads GAGVSQSPSNKVTEKGKDVELRCDPISGHTALYWYRQSLGQGLEFLIYFQGNSAPDKSGLPSDRFSAERTGGSVSTLTIQRTQQEDSAVYLCASSLALGNIYEQYFGPGTRLTVT.